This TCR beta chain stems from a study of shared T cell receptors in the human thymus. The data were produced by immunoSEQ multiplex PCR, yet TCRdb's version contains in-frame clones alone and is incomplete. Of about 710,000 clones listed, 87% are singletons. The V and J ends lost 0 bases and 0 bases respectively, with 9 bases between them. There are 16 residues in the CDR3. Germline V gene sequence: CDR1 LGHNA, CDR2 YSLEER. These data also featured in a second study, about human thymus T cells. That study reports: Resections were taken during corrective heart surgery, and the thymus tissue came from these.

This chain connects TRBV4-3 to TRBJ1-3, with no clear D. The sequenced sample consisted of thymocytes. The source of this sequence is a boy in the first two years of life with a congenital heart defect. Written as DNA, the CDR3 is TGCGCCAGCAGCCAAGAAAGGAGTAGCTCTGGAAACACCATATATTTT. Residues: CASSQERSSSGNTIYF.